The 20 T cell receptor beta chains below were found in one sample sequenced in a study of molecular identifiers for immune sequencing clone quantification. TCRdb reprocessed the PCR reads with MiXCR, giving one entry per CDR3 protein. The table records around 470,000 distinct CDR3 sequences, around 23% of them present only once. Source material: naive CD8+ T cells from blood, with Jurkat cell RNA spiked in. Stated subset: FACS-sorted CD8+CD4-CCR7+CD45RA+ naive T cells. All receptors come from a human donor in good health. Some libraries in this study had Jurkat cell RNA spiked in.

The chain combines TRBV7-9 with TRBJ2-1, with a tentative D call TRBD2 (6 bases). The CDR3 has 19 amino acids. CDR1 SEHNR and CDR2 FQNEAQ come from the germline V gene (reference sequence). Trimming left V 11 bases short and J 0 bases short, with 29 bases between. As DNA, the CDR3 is TGTGCCGCCACCCTGTTCCGGGACTCTCAAATAAACTCCTACAATGAGCAGTTCTTC. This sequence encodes CAATLFRDSQINSYNEQFF.

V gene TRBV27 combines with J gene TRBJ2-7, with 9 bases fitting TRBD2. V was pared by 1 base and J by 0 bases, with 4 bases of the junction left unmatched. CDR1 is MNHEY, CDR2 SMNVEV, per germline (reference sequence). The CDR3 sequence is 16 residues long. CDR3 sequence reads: CASSLLAGANSYEQYF. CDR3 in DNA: TGTGCCAGCAGTTTATTAGCGGGGGCAAACTCCTACGAGCAGTACTTC.

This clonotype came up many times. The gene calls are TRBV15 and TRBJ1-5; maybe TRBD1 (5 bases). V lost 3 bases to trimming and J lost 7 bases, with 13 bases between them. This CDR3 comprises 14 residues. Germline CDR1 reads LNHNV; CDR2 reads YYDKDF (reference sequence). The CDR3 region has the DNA TGTGCCACCAGCAGGGAGAGGGGTTACCAGCCCCAGCATTTT. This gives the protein CATSRERGYQPQHF.

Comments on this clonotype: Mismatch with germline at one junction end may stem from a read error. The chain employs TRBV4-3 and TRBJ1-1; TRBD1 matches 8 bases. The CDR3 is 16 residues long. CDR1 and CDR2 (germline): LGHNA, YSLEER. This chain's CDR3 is CASSQVAGGMNSEAFF. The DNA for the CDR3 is TGCGCCAGCAGCCAAGTGGCAGGGGGCATGAACTCTGAAGCTTTCTTT.

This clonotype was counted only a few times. Here the CDR3 DNA reads TGTGCCAGCAGCTTAGGCTCGGGAGTACCCTACGAGCAGTACTTC. This codes for CASSLGSGVPYEQYF. This rearrangement joins TRBV13 to TRBJ2-7, with a tentative D call TRBD2 (6 bases). V was trimmed by 0 bases and J by 2 bases, leaving 11 bases between them. The CDR3 sequence is 15 residues long. CDR1 and CDR2 from the germline V gene are PRHDT and FYEKMQ (reference sequence).

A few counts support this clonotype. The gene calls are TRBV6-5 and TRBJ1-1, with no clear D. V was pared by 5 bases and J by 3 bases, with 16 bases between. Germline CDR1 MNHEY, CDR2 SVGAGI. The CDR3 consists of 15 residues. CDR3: CASSPGFSLDTEAFF. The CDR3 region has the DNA TGTGCCAGCAGTCCCGGATTCAGTCTGGACACTGAAGCTTTCTTT.

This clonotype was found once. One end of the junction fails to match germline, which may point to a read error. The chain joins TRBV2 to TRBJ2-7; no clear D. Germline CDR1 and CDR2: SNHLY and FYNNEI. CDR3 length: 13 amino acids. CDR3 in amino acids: CASRWTETYKQYF. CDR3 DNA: TGTGCCAGCAGGTGGACCGAGACCTACAAGCAGTACTTC.

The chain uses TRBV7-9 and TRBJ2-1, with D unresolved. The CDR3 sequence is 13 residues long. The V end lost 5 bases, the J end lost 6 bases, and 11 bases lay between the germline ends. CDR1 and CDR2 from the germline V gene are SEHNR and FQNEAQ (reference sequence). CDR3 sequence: CASSPQSRNEQFF. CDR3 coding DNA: TGTGCCAGCAGCCCCCAAAGTCGCAATGAGCAGTTCTTC.

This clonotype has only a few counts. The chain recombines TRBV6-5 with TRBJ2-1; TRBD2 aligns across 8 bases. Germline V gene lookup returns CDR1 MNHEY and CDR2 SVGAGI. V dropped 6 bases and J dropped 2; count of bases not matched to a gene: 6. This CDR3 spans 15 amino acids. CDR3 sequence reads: CASRQLAATYNEQFF. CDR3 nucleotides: TGTGCCAGCAGACAACTAGCGGCCACCTACAATGAGCAGTTCTTC.

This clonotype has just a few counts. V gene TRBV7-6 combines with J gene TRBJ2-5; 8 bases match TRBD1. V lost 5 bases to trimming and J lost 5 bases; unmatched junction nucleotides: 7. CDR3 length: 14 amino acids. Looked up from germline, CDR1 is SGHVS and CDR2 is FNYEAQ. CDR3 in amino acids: CASSPQGAGETQYF. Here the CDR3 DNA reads TGTGCCAGCAGCCCCCAGGGGGCTGGGGAGACCCAGTACTTC.

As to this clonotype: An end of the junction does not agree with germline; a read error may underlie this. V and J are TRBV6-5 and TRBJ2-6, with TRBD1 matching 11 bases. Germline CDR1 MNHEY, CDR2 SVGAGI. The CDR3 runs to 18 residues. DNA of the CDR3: TGTGCCAGCAGGCCCTTTGGGACAGGGGGTACCGGGGCCAGCGTCCTGACTTTC. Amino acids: CASRPFGTGGTGASVLTF.

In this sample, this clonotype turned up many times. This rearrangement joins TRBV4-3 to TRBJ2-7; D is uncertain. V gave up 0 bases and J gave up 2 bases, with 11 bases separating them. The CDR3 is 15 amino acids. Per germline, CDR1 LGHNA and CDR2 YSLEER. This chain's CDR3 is CASSQDDRGAYEQYF. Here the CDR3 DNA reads TGCGCCAGCAGCCAAGATGACCGAGGTGCCTACGAGCAGTACTTC.

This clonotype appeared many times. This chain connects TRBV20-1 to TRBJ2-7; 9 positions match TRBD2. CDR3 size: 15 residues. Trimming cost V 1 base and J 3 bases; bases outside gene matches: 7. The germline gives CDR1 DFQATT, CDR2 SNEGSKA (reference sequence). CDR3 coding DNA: TGCAGTGCTAGAGTAGTAGCGGGGGCCTACTACGAGCAGTACTTC. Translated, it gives CSARVVAGAYYEQYF.

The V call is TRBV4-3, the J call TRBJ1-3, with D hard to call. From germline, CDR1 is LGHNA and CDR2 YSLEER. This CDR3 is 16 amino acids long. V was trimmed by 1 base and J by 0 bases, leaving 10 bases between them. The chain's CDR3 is CASSQGLAGSGNTIYF. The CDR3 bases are TGCGCCAGCAGCCAAGGTCTCGCAGGCTCTGGAAACACCATATATTTT.

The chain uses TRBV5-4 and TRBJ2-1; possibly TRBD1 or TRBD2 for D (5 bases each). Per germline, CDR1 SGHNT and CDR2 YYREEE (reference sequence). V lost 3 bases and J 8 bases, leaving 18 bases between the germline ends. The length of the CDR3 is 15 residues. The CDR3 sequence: CASSSAPGQGDEQFF. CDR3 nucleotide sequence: TGTGCCAGCAGCTCGGCACCGGGCCAGGGAGATGAGCAGTTCTTC. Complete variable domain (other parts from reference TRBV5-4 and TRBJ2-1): ETGVTQSPTHLIKTRGQQVTLRCSSQSGHNTVSWYQQALGQGPQFIFQYYREEENGRGNFPPRFSGLQFPNYSSELNVNALELDDSALYLCASSSAPGQGDEQFFGPGTRLTVL.

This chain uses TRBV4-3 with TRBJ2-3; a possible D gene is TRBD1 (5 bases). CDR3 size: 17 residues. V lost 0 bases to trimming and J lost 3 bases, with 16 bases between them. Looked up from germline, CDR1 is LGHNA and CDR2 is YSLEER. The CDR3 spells CASSQEVQAKLTDTQYF. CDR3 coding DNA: TGCGCCAGCAGCCAAGAGGTACAGGCTAAACTGACAGATACGCAGTATTTT.

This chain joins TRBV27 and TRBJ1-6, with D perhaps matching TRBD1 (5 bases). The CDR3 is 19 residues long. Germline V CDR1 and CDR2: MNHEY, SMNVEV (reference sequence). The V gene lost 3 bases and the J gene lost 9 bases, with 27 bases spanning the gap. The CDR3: CASSFLPGSGLGRSSPLHF. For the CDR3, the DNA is TGTGCCAGCAGTTTTCTTCCAGGCTCAGGGCTTGGTAGGTCTTCACCCCTCCACTTT.

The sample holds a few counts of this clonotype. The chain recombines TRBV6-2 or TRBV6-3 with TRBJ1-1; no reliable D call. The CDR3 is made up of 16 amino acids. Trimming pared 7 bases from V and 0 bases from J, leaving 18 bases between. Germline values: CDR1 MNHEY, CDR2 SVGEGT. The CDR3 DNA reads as TGTGCCAGCACCCTCGTATTTTTCTCTATGAACACTGAAGCTTTCTTT. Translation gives CASTLVFFSMNTEAFF.

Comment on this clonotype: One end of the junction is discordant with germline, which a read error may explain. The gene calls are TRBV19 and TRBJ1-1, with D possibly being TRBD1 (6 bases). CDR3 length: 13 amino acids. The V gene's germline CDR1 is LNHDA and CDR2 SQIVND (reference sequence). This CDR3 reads CASRLGGGTEASF. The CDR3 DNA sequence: TGTGCCAGCCGCCTGGGGGGCGGCACTGAAGCTTCCTTT.

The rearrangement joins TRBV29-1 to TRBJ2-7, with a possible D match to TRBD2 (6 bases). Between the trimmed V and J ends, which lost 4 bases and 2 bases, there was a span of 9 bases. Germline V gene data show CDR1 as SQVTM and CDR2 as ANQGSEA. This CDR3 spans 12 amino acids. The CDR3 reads CSVVAGTYEQYF. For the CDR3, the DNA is TGCAGCGTTGTCGCGGGAACCTACGAGCAGTACTTC.